A selection of T cell receptor beta chains follows, all from one sample in a study of T cell changes during pregnancy in multiple sclerosis. The method was immunoSEQ multiplex PCR; TCRdb's version includes in-frame clones alone and lacks a portion of them. The sample shows 55,000 to 70,000 clones, roughly 91% of them seen only once. The sequences come from CD4+ T cells from peripheral blood mononuclear cells, collected after pregnancy. These receptor sequences come from a female donor with multiple sclerosis, enrolled in a pregnancy study. Both conserved end residues are part of each CDR3. Fields, in order: CDR3 length, D gene, J gene, clone size, V gene, CDR3 protein, CDR3 DNA. The D gene is left open where the match is weak. Not every row has a clone size; where given, it reads once, few, many or a size class.

>16|NA|TRBJ2-5|NA|TRBV18
CASSPPSGGKQETQYF
TGTGCCAGCTCACCACCGTCCGGCGGTAAGCAAGAGACCCAGTACTTC
>15|TRBD2|TRBJ2-1|NA|TRBV9
CASSVPGLAGNEQFF
TGTGCCAGCAGCGTACCGGGACTAGCGGGGAATGAGCAGTTCTTC
>20|TRBD2|TRBJ2-1|NA|TRBV7-8
CASSLARPGLAGSAYNEQFF
TGTGCCAGCAGCCTTGCGCGCCCGGGACTAGCGGGGTCGGCCTACAATGAGCAGTTCTTC
>15|NA|TRBJ2-1|NA|TRBV28
CASSSSGERRNEQFF
TGTGCCAGCAGTTCCTCCGGGGAGCGTCGGAATGAGCAGTTCTTC
>21|TRBD1|TRBJ2-7|once|TRBV18
CASSPPFPWDGTGGGRNEQYF
TGTGCCAGCTCACCACCGTTTCCGTGGGACGGGACAGGGGGCGGACGAAACGAGCAGTACTTC
>19|NA|TRBJ1-3|NA|TRBV14
CASSQEVGGYGYSGNTIYF
TGTGCCAGCAGCCAAGAAGTGGGGGGATACGGGTACTCTGGAAACACCATATATTTT
>15|TRBD1|TRBJ1-6|NA|TRBV6-4
CASSDQAGGNSPLHF
TGTGCCAGCAGTGACCAAGCAGGGGGCAATTCACCCCTCCACTTT
>14|NA|TRBJ1-3|NA|TRBV5-5
CASSLEPGGNTIYF
TGTGCCAGCAGCTTGGAACCGGGTGGAAACACCATATATTTT
>13|TRBD1|TRBJ1-2|NA|TRBV6-1
CAGTGGLDLGYTF
TGTGCCGGGACAGGGGGCTTGGATCTTGGCTACACCTTC
>16|TRBD1|TRBJ1-5|NA|TRBV2
CASTVGTGASNQPQHF
TGTGCCAGCACCGTAGGGACAGGGGCTTCCAATCAGCCCCAGCATTTT
>13|NA|TRBJ1-1|few|TRBV10-3
CAITGGEGTEAFF
TGTGCCATCACGGGAGGGGAGGGCACTGAAGCTTTCTTT
>17|TRBD1|TRBJ2-7|NA|TRBV5-1
CASSIFGTDLFAYEQYF
TGCGCCAGCAGCATCTTCGGGACAGATCTTTTCGCCTACGAGCAGTACTTC
>12|NA|TRBJ1-2|NA|TRBV29-1
CSEWSTNYGYTF
TGCAGCGAATGGAGCACTAACTATGGCTACACCTTC
>19|TRBD1|TRBJ1-1|once|TRBV11-2
CASSLLIPGQAQTNTEAFF
TGTGCCAGCAGCTTACTAATCCCGGGACAGGCACAAACGAACACTGAAGCTTTCTTT
>17|NA|TRBJ1-1|NA|TRBV9
CASSANPGLGTGTEAFF
TGTGCCAGCAGCGCCAATCCGGGTCTCGGTACCGGCACTGAAGCTTTCTTT
>14|NA|TRBJ2-1|once|TRBV5-6
CASSDIRGANEQFF
TGTGCCAGCAGCGATATCAGGGGTGCGAATGAGCAGTTCTTC
>14|TRBD1|TRBJ1-2|NA|TRBV19
CASSIPQGANGYTF
TGTGCCAGTAGTATCCCACAGGGGGCGAATGGCTACACCTTC
>15|TRBD1|TRBJ1-4|NA|TRBV5-1
CASSSAGTGAEKLFF
TGCGCCAGCAGCTCCGCCGGGACAGGGGCTGAAAAACTGTTTTTT
>14|TRBD2|TRBJ2-1|NA|TRBV7-8
CASSWGQRENEQFF
TGTGCCAGCAGCTGGGGGCAGCGGGAGAATGAGCAGTTCTTC
>14|TRBD2|TRBJ2-7|NA|TRBV19
CASSLVGLQYEQYF
TGTGCCAGTAGTCTGGTGGGACTACAATACGAGCAGTACTTC
>16|TRBD2|TRBJ2-1|NA|TRBV11-1
CASSSPGLAGYNEQFF
TGTGCCAGCAGCTCGCCGGGACTAGCGGGCTACAATGAGCAGTTCTTC
>14|TRBD2|TRBJ2-7|once|TRBV7-6
CASSSLSGTYEQYF
TGTGCCAGCAGCTCCCTTAGCGGGACCTACGAGCAGTACTTC
>16|NA|TRBJ2-2|NA|TRBV5-5
CASSLEDRRYTGELFF
TGTGCCAGCAGCTTGGAAGACAGGAGATACACCGGGGAGCTGTTTTTT
>15|NA|TRBJ1-5|NA|TRBV19
CASSMARVGNQPQHF
TGTGCCAGTAGTATGGCCAGGGTTGGCAATCAGCCCCAGCATTTT
>15|TRBD2|TRBJ2-1|NA|TRBV27
CASTLTSIGMNEQFF
TGTGCCAGCACCTTGACTAGCATAGGGATGAATGAGCAGTTCTTC
>15|NA|TRBJ1-1|NA|TRBV9
CASSVVGSMNTEAFF
TGTGCCAGCAGCGTAGTGGGGAGTATGAACACTGAAGCTTTCTTT
>18|NA|TRBJ2-2|NA|TRBV7-9
CASSLAGTTRPNTGELFF
TGTGCCAGCAGCTTAGCCGGGACAACAAGACCGAATACCGGGGAGCTGTTTTTT
>14|NA|TRBJ1-3|NA|TRBV19
CASRRESSGNTIYF
TGTGCCAGTAGGAGGGAGAGCTCTGGAAACACCATATATTTT
>14|TRBD2|TRBJ2-7|NA|TRBV27
CASSLSQGRGGQYF
TGTGCCAGCAGTTTATCCCAGGGTCGGGGGGGGCAGTACTTC
>17|NA|TRBJ1-5|NA|TRBV11-2
CASSLVLRGKGDQPQHF
TGTGCCAGCAGCTTAGTCTTGCGGGGCAAAGGGGATCAGCCCCAGCATTTT
>17|TRBD2|TRBJ2-2|NA|TRBV5-5
CASSLLAGARNTGELFF
TGTGCCAGCAGCTTGCTAGCGGGGGCGAGGAACACCGGGGAGCTGTTTTTT
>15|NA|TRBJ2-3|NA|TRBV9
CASSVARARTDTQYF
TGTGCCAGCAGCGTAGCCAGGGCACGCACAGATACGCAGTATTTT